This T cell receptor beta chain emerged from a study of tumor and adjacent non-tumor tissue in lung cancer. For the study at large: Patients were aged about 31 to 76, approximately 11 men and about five women, stage I to III.

The template was RNA from unsorted bulk tissue. V lost 1 base and J lost 3; bases outside the gene matches: 6. Germline CDR1 and CDR2: SEHNR and FQNEAQ (reference sequence). The CDR3 loop spans 15 amino acids. A modified ARM-PCR protocol with three rounds of nested PCR amplified TCRbeta. Each CDR3 protein gets one entry after TCRdb re-called the multiplex PCR reads with MiXCR. The table includes 84,000 or so distinct CDR3 sequences, 61% detected once. As to this clonotype: Just one base apart from a much larger clone, this may be a read error.

The clonotype was recovered from a man in his 70s with non-small cell lung cancer. The material sequenced was lung tumor tissue. This chain links TRBV7-9 with TRBJ2-7, with TRBD2 matching 7 bases. DNA for the CDR3: TGTGCCAGCAGCTTAGTAAGGGGAGGGTACTACGAGCAGTACTTC. This sequence encodes CASSLVRGGYYEQYF.